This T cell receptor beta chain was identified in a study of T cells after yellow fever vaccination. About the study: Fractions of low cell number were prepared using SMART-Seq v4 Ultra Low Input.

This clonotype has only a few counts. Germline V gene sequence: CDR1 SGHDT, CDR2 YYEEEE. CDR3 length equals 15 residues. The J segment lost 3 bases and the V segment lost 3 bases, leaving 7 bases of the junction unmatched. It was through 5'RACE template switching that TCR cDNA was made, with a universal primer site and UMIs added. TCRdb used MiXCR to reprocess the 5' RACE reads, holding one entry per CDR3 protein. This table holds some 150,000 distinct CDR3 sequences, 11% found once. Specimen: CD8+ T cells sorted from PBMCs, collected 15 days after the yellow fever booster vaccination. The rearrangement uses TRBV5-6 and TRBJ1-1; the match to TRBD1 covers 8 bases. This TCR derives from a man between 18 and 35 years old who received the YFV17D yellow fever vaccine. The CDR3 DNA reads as TGTGCCAGCAGCTGGACATTGGGACAGGACACTGAAGCTTTCTTT. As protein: CASSWTLGQDTEAFF.